The present entry profiles one T cell receptor (beta chain) with its context. In the authors' methods: Reference gene primer amplification gave estimated nucleated cell counts. Clones were sequenced by immunoSEQ multiplex PCR, and TCRdb holds only the in-frame ones, with some missing. Clone size and V and J calls were adopted from that table, with D and trimming inferred from the DNA. The table records 160,000 or so clones, about 86% of them present only once. The V and J ends lost 5 bases and 2 bases respectively, with 16 bases between them. Per the germline V gene, CDR1 is MGHDK and CDR2 is SYGVNS. The CDR3 has 15 amino acids. The data stem from a study of blood T cell repertoires in COVID-19. Across the whole study: Italy, Spain and the United States were the sources of the convalescent and acute COVID-19 samples. Nucleic acid was either cDNA or gDNA, and it came from T cells, B-cell-depleted T cells, or PBMCs.

Followed over time, Seattle patients had been enrolled while infection was active. The clonotype originates from a woman in her sixties or seventies with COVID-19, enrolled during active disease. The chain combines TRBV25-1 with TRBJ2-7, with D perhaps TRBD1 (6 bases). Sequencing used peripheral blood. The DNA of the CDR3 is TGTGCCAGCAGTCAGGGACACCCTCCAACCTACGAGCAGTACTTC. Encoded protein: CASSQGHPPTYEQYF.